The sequence of this T cell receptor beta chain was determined in a study of CD8 T cells in Susac syndrome. After extraction with the RNeasy kit, roughly 0.45 to 1 ug of the RNA was reverse transcribed using random hexamers. The method of amplification for TCR beta CDR3 was immunoSEQ multiplex PCR, covering 54 Vbeta and 13 Jbeta. TCRdb called the immunoSEQ multiplex PCR reads again in MiXCR, with one record for every CDR3 protein. In the table there are approximately 270,000 distinct CDR3 sequences, around 93% of which are singletons. This clonotype was found a few times. The study used treatment-naive patients who had stable or active relapsing-remitting disease as multiple sclerosis controls. Negative isolation yielded CD4+ and CD8+ T cells, and FACS enriched TEMRA cells. The V gene lost 5 bases and the J gene lost 1 base, with 5 bases spanning the gap. This CDR3 region has 11 residues. CDR1 is GTSNPN, CDR2 SVGIG, per germline (reference sequence).

The source of this sequence is a human donor with multiple sclerosis. Sequencing was done on a sample of CD4+ T cells from PBMCs. The chain combines TRBV30 with TRBJ1-1, with no clear D. The CDR3 reads CAWDENTEAFF. CDR3 nucleotide sequence: TGTGCCTGGGATGAGAACACTGAAGCTTTCTTT.